A single sample is the source of the 14 T cell receptor beta chains below, sequenced in a study of OX40 agonist ivuxolimab in advanced cancers. Repertoires were generated with immunoSEQ multiplex PCR, while TCRdb's copy carries only in-frame clones and drops some. The table has 69,000 or so clones, approximately 90% seen once; the top ten hold around 0.5%. The sample was CD4+ or CD8+ T cells sorted from blood, taken in a trial of the OX40 agonist ivuxolimab. All receptors derive from an adult with an advanced solid tumor such as melanoma, head and neck, liver or kidney cancer.

The chain combines TRBV9 with TRBJ2-7, with TRBD2 identical over 7 bases. Looked up from germline, CDR1 is SGDLS and CDR2 is YYNGEE. The length of the CDR3 is 14 residues. Unmatched junction bases numbered 15, after V lost 2 bases and J lost 13 bases. Here the CDR3 DNA reads TGTGCCAGCAGCGTCCAGGAGAGGGCGGGGGTGGTATACTTC. This encodes CASSVQERAGVVYF.

This CDR3 is CAWSSSRGGWTGELFF. The CDR3 DNA is TGTGCCTGGAGTTCCTCTCGGGGGGGTTGGACCGGGGAGCTGTTTTTT. The chain employs TRBV30 and TRBJ2-2; TRBD2 agrees at 8 bases. This CDR3 spans 16 amino acids. After removal of 2 bases from V and 5 bases from J, the junction contained 10 bases not matched to a gene. Germline CDR1 GTSNPN, CDR2 SVGIG (reference sequence). Drawing the rest from reference TRBV30 and TRBJ2-2, the complete variable domain is SQTIHQWPATLVQPVGSPLSLECTVEGTSNPNLYWYRQAAGRGLQLLFYSVGIGQISSEVPQNLSASRPQDRQFILSSKKLLLSDSGFYLCAWSSSRGGWTGELFFGEGSRLTVL.

The rearrangement joins TRBV13 to TRBJ2-1, with 11 bases matching TRBD1. This CDR3 is built from 14 residues. CDR1 is PRHDT and CDR2 is FYEKMQ in the germline V gene (reference sequence). The junction had 5 bases not matched to a gene; V was cut back by 5 bases and J by 8 bases. Written as DNA, the CDR3 is TGTGCCAGCAGCACTTGGACAGGGGGCGATGAGCAGTTCTTC. It specifies CASSTWTGGDEQFF.

The V call is TRBV28, the J call TRBJ1-1; D call uncertain. Germline assignment: CDR1 MDHEN and CDR2 SYDVKM. V was cut by 6 bases and J by 5 bases, with 10 bases left in between. CDR3 length: 12 residues. The CDR3 region is CASSVAGTEAFF. CDR3 nucleotide sequence: TGTGCCAGCAGCGTGGCCGGGACTGAAGCTTTCTTT.

CDR3 in amino acids: CASSFDYGYTF. In DNA form, the CDR3 reads TGTGCCAGCAGTTTCGACTATGGCTACACCTTC. The chain joins TRBV28 to TRBJ1-2; D not resolved. Germline V gene data show CDR1 as MDHEN and CDR2 as SYDVKM. V dropped 3 bases and J dropped 3 bases, with 2 bases sitting between them. The CDR3 is made up of 11 amino acids.

The chain recombines TRBV27 with TRBJ1-4; 11 bases are a match to TRBD1. J gave up 7 bases and V 3 bases, and 7 bases lay outside the gene matches. The length of the CDR3 is 16 residues. CDR1 is MNHEY and CDR2 is SMNVEV in the germline V gene (reference sequence). Here the CDR3 DNA reads TGTGCCAGCAGTTTCTCTACCGGGACAGGGGGTGAAAAACTGTTTTTT. It encodes CASSFSTGTGGEKLFF.

The V and J genes are TRBV7-9 and TRBJ2-1; perhaps TRBD2 as D (7 bases). The CDR3 totals 14 residues. Germline CDR1 SEHNR, CDR2 FQNEAQ (reference sequence). Trimming pared 6 bases from V and 7 bases from J, leaving 16 bases between. The CDR3 sequence: CASSRRGGLNEQFF. Written as DNA, the CDR3 is TGTGCCAGCAGTCGGAGGGGGGGGCTTAATGAGCAGTTCTTC.

This clone has a handful of counts. The V call is TRBV2, the J call TRBJ2-5; D is ambiguous. This CDR3 has 11 amino acids. Trimming stripped 5 bases from V and 1 base from J, with 2 bases between. Germline V gives CDR1 SNHLY, CDR2 FYNNEI. The CDR3 bases are TGTGCCAGCAGTCCCCAAGAGACCCAGTACTTC. Protein sequence: CASSPQETQYF.

The chain employs TRBV5-8 and TRBJ2-5, with D perhaps TRBD1 (6 bases). V lost 4 bases and J lost 7, with 11 bases in between. CDR3 length: 12 amino acids. CDR1 is SGHTS and CDR2 is YDEGEE in the germline V gene. The CDR3 spells CASSEGQLTQYF. In nucleotides, the CDR3 is TGTGCCAGCAGCGAAGGACAGTTGACCCAGTACTTC.

V and J are TRBV6-5 and TRBJ1-1, with 9 bases matching TRBD1. The trim removed 7 bases at V and 8 bases at J, leaving 11 bases unmatched. The CDR3 consists of 14 residues. Per the germline V gene, CDR1 is MNHEY and CDR2 is SVGAGI. CDR3 in DNA: TGTGCCAGCATTAGGGACAGGGAAGGATCCGAAGCTTTCTTT. As protein: CASIRDREGSEAFF.

The V and J genes are TRBV5-4 and TRBJ1-6, with D tentatively TRBD1 (5 bases). The CDR3 has 15 amino acids. Trimming pared 4 bases from V and 9 bases from J, leaving 17 bases between. Germline V gene lookup returns CDR1 SGHNT and CDR2 YYREEE (reference sequence). In nucleotides, the CDR3 is TGTGCCAGCAGCACCCCGCGGGGGGATGGTTCACCCCTCCACTTT. Amino acids: CASSTPRGDGSPLHF.

The chain joins TRBV2 to TRBJ2-7; 8 bases map to TRBD2. Germline lookup yields CDR1 SNHLY and CDR2 FYNNEI. V was clipped by 8 bases and J by 2 bases; unmatched bases: 5. CDR3 length: 13 amino acids. The CDR3 sequence: CASLNSGAYEQYF. The CDR3 coding sequence is TGTGCCAGCCTCAATAGCGGGGCCTACGAGCAGTACTTC.

The chain carries TRBV5-1 and TRBJ1-5; 11 bases are a match to TRBD1. The J segment lost 7 bases and the V segment lost 4 bases, leaving 13 bases of the junction unmatched. CDR1 and CDR2 from the germline V gene are SGHRS and YFSETQ. The CDR3 totals 17 residues. CDR3 DNA sequence: TGCGCCAGCAGCCTAACCGCCGGGACAGGGGGGGAACAGCCCCAGCATTTT. Its protein product is CASSLTAGTGGEQPQHF.

This clone has a single count. The chain recombines TRBV5-5 with TRBJ1-5; 7 bases line up with TRBD1. Germline V lookup: CDR1 SGHKS, CDR2 YYEKEE (reference sequence). Germline trimming cut 0 bases from V and 5 bases from J; bases unmatched to any gene: 5. CDR3 length equals 15 residues. The CDR3 DNA reads TGTGCCAGCAGCTTGGGAGGGACAGTCTATCAGCCCCAGCATTTT. It is translated as CASSLGGTVYQPQHF.